Listed below are T cell receptor beta chains from one sample, sequenced in a study of blood T cell repertoires in COVID-19. The data were produced by immunoSEQ multiplex PCR, yet TCRdb's version contains in-frame clones alone and is incomplete. There are roughly 350,000 clones in the sample; more than 75% occur only once, and 4% lies in the top ten. The specimen was peripheral blood. The receptors originated from a woman aged 45-65 years with active or convalescent COVID-19. The CDR3 runs from the conserved cysteine through the conserved F or W. D genes are given only for firm matches. Clone size is not always given. Where it is, it says once, few, many or a class for expanded clones.

V gene	clone size	CDR3 length	D gene	J gene	CDR3 protein	CDR3 DNA
TRBV29-1	-	15	TRBD1	TRBJ2-2	CSVDVRGLGTGELFF	TGCAGCGTTGACGTCAGGGGGTTGGGCACCGGGGAGCTGTTTTTT
TRBV3-1/TRBV3-2	-	16	TRBD1	TRBJ1-5	CASSQTGQGRNQPQHF	TGTGCCAGCAGCCAGACGGGACAGGGGCGTAATCAGCCCCAGCATTTT
TRBV19	-	16	TRBD1	TRBJ1-3	CASSMGQLLSGNTIYF	TGTGCCAGTAGTATGGGACAGCTTCTCTCTGGAAACACCATATATTTT
TRBV2	-	15	TRBD2	TRBJ2-3	CASTTSGTSTDTQYF	TGTGCCAGCACGACTAGCGGCACCAGCACAGATACGCAGTATTTT
TRBV7-2	-	14	-	TRBJ2-1	CASSLERGSLEQFF	TGTGCCAGCAGCTTAGAGAGGGGGTCCCTTGAGCAGTTCTTC
TRBV12-3/TRBV12-4	-	13	TRBD1	TRBJ1-2	CASSPTGGHGYTF	TGTGCCAGCAGCCCAACAGGGGGGCATGGCTACACCTTC
TRBV18	-	15	-	TRBJ1-1	CASSPHREMNTEAFF	TGTGCCAGCTCACCACACAGGGAGATGAACACTGAAGCTTTCTTT
TRBV7-9	-	14	-	TRBJ2-7	CASSPGFIGYEQYF	TGTGCCAGCTCGCCAGGCTTTATAGGCTACGAGCAGTACTTC
TRBV27	-	20	TRBD2	TRBJ2-5	CASCGLAGGPQAPDPETQYF	TGTGCCAGCTGTGGACTAGCGGGGGGGCCTCAGGCCCCTGATCCGGAGACCCAGTACTTC
TRBV11-2	-	12	-	TRBJ1-2	CASTNLLSGYTF	TGTGCCAGCACCAACTTATTGTCAGGCTACACCTTC
TRBV27	-	14	-	TRBJ2-7	CASSSGESSYEQYF	TGTGCCAGCAGTTCAGGTGAAAGCTCCTACGAGCAGTACTTC
TRBV7-6	once	18	-	TRBJ2-2	CASSLFITGTGNTGELFF	TGTGCCAGCAGCTTATTTATTACGGGGACTGGGAACACCGGGGAGCTGTTTTTT
TRBV9	-	17	TRBD1	TRBJ2-2	CASSVSRDRGLTGELFF	TGTGCCAGCAGCGTCTCTAGGGACAGGGGACTTACCGGGGAGCTGTTTTTT
TRBV6-1	many	15	TRBD2	TRBJ2-7	CASSEDTSGSYEQYF	TGTGCCAGCAGTGAAGATACTAGCGGGAGTTACGAGCAGTACTTC
TRBV27	few	13	TRBD1	TRBJ1-5	CASSLGGRQPQHF	TGTGCCAGCAGTCTAGGGGGCCGCCAGCCCCAGCATTTT
TRBV6-5	-	13	-	TRBJ1-4	CASSYGLNEKLFF	TGTGCCAGCAGTTACGGACTGAATGAAAAACTGTTTTTT
TRBV9	-	16	TRBD2	TRBJ2-5	CASSVGRAGGQETQYF	TGTGCCAGCAGCGTAGGTCGAGCGGGGGGCCAAGAGACCCAGTACTTC
TRBV9	-	18	-	TRBJ1-2	CASSVQDAKGTRVYGYTF	TGTGCCAGCAGCGTACAGGACGCCAAGGGAACTAGGGTCTATGGCTACACCTTC
TRBV6-5	few	15	-	TRBJ1-2	CASSSLGGRDYGYTF	TGTGCCAGCAGTTCCCTCGGGGGGAGAGACTATGGCTACACCTTC
TRBV18	-	14	TRBD1	TRBJ1-2	CASSPGQGDYGYTF	TGTGCCAGCTCACCCGGACAGGGGGACTATGGCTACACCTTC
TRBV29-1	-	15	-	TRBJ2-3	CSVGAGPLSTDTQYF	TGCAGCGTTGGGGCAGGTCCATTATCCACAGATACGCAGTATTTT
TRBV5-1	-	17	TRBD1	TRBJ2-7	CASSLGVPGQGYYEQYF	TGCGCCAGCAGCTTGGGGGTACCGGGACAGGGCTACTACGAGCAGTACTTC
TRBV6-6	once	17	TRBD1	TRBJ1-2	CASSPGTDLISAYGYTF	TGTGCCAGCAGTCCCGGGACAGACCTTATATCCGCCTATGGCTACACCTTC
TRBV2	-	13	TRBD1	TRBJ2-2	CASRATGTGELFF	TGTGCCAGCAGGGCGACAGGGACCGGGGAGCTGTTTTTT
TRBV6-5	-	15	-	TRBJ1-5	CASRATGLHDQPQHF	TGTGCCAGCAGGGCTACGGGTCTCCACGATCAGCCCCAGCATTTT
TRBV13	-	14	TRBD1	TRBJ2-2	CASSPGQGLGELFF	TGTGCCAGCAGCCCCGGACAGGGGTTGGGGGAGCTGTTTTTT
TRBV7-9	-	20	TRBD2	TRBJ2-4	CASSWASGTSGRAFKNIQYF	TGTGCCAGCAGCTGGGCCTCCGGGACTAGCGGGAGGGCCTTCAAAAACATTCAGTACTTC
TRBV6-5	-	14	-	TRBJ2-1	CASRRAGRPDEQFF	TGTGCCAGCAGGAGAGCGGGTAGGCCGGATGAGCAGTTCTTC
TRBV4-1	-	16	TRBD2	TRBJ2-3	CASSPLVAGGADTQYF	TGCGCCAGCAGCCCCCTTGTAGCGGGGGGGGCAGATACGCAGTATTTT
TRBV5-1	few	15	TRBD2	TRBJ2-1	CASSQTSGPWNEQFF	TGCGCCAGCAGCCAAACTAGCGGCCCCTGGAATGAGCAGTTCTTC
TRBV19	-	14	-	TRBJ2-5	CASRSRGGGETQYF	TGTGCCAGTAGGTCTCGGGGAGGAGGAGAGACCCAGTACTTC
TRBV5-5	-	17	TRBD1	TRBJ1-5	CASSRDGQGGSNQPQHF	TGTGCCAGCAGCCGAGACGGACAGGGCGGCAGCAATCAGCCCCAGCATTTT
TRBV5-8	-	15	TRBD1	TRBJ1-5	CASSLGPGGLQPQHF	TGTGCCAGCAGCTTGGGCCCAGGGGGCTTGCAGCCCCAGCATTTT
TRBV19	-	14	TRBD1	TRBJ2-7	CASSMTGFTYEQYF	TGTGCCAGTAGTATGACAGGGTTCACCTACGAGCAGTACTTC
TRBV9	-	16	TRBD2	TRBJ2-3	CASSVEGTSVTDTQYF	TGTGCCAGCAGCGTAGAAGGGACTAGCGTCACAGATACGCAGTATTTT
TRBV5-4	-	17	TRBD1	TRBJ1-2	CASSTPGQSYRSYGYTF	TGTGCCAGCAGCACCCCGGGACAGTCCTATCGTAGCTATGGCTACACCTTC
TRBV14	-	15	TRBD2	TRBJ2-5	CASSQHRGGLETQYF	TGTGCCAGCAGCCAACATCGGGGGGGCCTCGAGACCCAGTACTTC
TRBV9	once	14	-	TRBJ2-3	CASSVAGAWDTQYF	TGTGCCAGCAGCGTAGCGGGAGCTTGGGATACGCAGTATTTT
TRBV6-5	-	15	TRBD1	TRBJ1-2	CASSYSIRDRDARTF	TGTGCCAGCAGTTACTCGATCCGGGACAGGGACGCCCGCACCTTC
TRBV7-9	-	15	TRBD1	TRBJ2-7	CASSLVGQGSYEQYF	TGTGCCAGCAGCTTAGTGGGACAGGGATCTTACGAGCAGTACTTC
TRBV7-2	-	14	-	TRBJ2-7	CASSFSQSIWEQYF	TGTGCCAGCAGCTTTTCACAGAGTATCTGGGAGCAGTACTTC
TRBV19	-	14	-	TRBJ1-3	CASSKGDAGNTIYF	TGTGCCAGTAGTAAGGGGGACGCTGGAAACACCATATATTTT
TRBV6-2/TRBV6-3	-	16	TRBD1	TRBJ2-3	CASSGGQGATTDTQYF	TGTGCCAGCAGTGGGGGACAGGGGGCAACCACAGATACGCAGTATTTT
TRBV7-6	-	15	TRBD1	TRBJ2-7	CASSLTGGSSYEQYF	TGTGCCAGCAGCTTAACAGGGGGCAGCTCCTACGAGCAGTACTTC
TRBV19	-	14	TRBD1	TRBJ1-1	CASNSKGGGTEAFF	TGTGCCAGTAATTCGAAAGGGGGCGGGACTGAAGCTTTCTTT
TRBV28	-	14	-	TRBJ1-2	CASSLQQSSYGYTF	TGTGCCAGCAGTTTACAACAGAGTTCCTATGGCTACACCTTC
TRBV12-3/TRBV12-4	-	12	-	TRBJ1-2	CASSWGGVGYTF	TGTGCCAGCAGTTGGGGAGGAGTGGGCTACACCTTC
TRBV5-1	-	13	-	TRBJ1-5	CASSPGGAQPQHF	TGCGCCAGCAGCCCTGGGGGGGCTCAGCCCCAGCATTTT
TRBV6-5	-	13	-	TRBJ1-5	CASRPGSNQPQHF	TGTGCCAGCAGACCGGGTAGCAATCAGCCCCAGCATTTT
TRBV19	once	13	TRBD1	TRBJ1-2	CASSGTGERRYTF	TGTGCCAGTTCCGGGACAGGGGAGCGTCGCTACACCTTC
TRBV5-1	-	13	-	TRBJ2-3	CASSPTSTDTQYF	TGCGCCAGCAGCCCAACTAGCACAGATACGCAGTATTTT
TRBV15	-	23	-	TRBJ1-2	CATSREGPTWDWGGAGTLYGYTF	TGTGCCACCAGCAGAGAGGGCCCGACCTGGGACTGGGGGGGGGCCGGGACTCTCTATGGCTACACCTTC
TRBV29-1	-	15	TRBD1	TRBJ1-1	CSVEDPGQGTIGAFF	TGCAGCGTTGAAGACCCGGGACAGGGGACTATTGGAGCTTTCTTT
TRBV7-3	-	15	TRBD2	TRBJ2-1	CASSSGLAGLNEQFF	TGTGCCAGCAGCTCGGGACTAGCGGGACTTAATGAGCAGTTCTTC